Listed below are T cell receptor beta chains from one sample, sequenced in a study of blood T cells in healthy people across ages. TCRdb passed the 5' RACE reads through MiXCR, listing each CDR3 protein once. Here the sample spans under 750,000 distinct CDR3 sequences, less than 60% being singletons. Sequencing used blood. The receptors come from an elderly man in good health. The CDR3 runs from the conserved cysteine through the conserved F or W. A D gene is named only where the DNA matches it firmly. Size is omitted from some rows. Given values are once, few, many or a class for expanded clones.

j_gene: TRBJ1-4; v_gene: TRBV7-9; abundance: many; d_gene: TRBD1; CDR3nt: TGTGCCAGCAGCATCGGACAGGGGAATGAAAAACTGTTTTTT; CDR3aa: CASSIGQGNEKLFF
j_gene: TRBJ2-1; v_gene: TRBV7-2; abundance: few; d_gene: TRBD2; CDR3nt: TGTGCCAGCAGCAGCCCGGCGGGAGGACCCGAGCAGTTCTTC; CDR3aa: CASSSPAGGPEQFF
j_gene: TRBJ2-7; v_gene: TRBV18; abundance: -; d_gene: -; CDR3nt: TGTGCCAGCTCACCAAGATTACAGGTCGACGAGCAGTACTTC; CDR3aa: CASSPRLQVDEQYF
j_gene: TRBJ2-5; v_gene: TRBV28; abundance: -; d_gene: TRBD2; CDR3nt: TGTGCCAGCAACTCGGGCGGGGGGCTAGAGACCCAGTACTTC; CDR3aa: CASNSGGGLETQYF
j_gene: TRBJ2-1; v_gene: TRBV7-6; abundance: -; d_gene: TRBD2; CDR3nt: TGTGCCAGCAGCTTAGGGACTAGCGCTAGCTCCTACAATGAGCAGTTCTTC; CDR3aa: CASSLGTSASSYNEQFF
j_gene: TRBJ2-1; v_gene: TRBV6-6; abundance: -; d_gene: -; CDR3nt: TGTGCCAGCAGTCCCCCGGGAGAGCAGTTCTTC; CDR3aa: CASSPPGEQFF
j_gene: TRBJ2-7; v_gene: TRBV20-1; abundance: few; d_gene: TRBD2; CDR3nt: TGCAGTGCTCGGACTAGCGGGGCGCCCACCTACGAGCAGTACTTC; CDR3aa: CSARTSGAPTYEQYF
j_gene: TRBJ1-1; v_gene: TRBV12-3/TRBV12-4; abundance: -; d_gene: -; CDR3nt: TGTGCCAGCAGTCACTTAGGAAACACTGAAGCTTTCTTT; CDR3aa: CASSHLGNTEAFF
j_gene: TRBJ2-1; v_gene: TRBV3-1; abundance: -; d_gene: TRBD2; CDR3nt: TGTGCCAGCAGCCATCTAGCGGATGAGCAGTTCTTC; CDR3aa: CASSHLADEQFF
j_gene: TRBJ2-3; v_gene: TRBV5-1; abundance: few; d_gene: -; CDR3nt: TGCGCCAGCAGCTTGGCGCAGGGCACAGATACGCAGTATTTT; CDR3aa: CASSLAQGTDTQYF
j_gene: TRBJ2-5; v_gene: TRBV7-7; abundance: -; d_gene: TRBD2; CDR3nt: TGTGCTAGCAGCCTCTCGGCTAGCGGGATTCAAGAGACCCAGTACTTC; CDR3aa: CASSLSASGIQETQYF
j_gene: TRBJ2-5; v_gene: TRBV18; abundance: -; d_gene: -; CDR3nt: TGTGCCAGCTCACCCTCCACAACTACGGGAGAGGAGCAGTACTTC; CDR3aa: CASSPSTTTGEEQYF
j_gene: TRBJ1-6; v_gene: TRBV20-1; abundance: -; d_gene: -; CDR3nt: TGCAGTGCTAGAGCCCAGGGAAATTCACCCCTCCACTTT; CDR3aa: CSARAQGNSPLHF
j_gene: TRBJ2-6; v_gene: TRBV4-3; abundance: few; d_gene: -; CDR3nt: TGCGCCAGCAGCCAAGACCAGGGACGCGTCGGTGTCCTGACTTTC; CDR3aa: CASSQDQGRVGVLTF
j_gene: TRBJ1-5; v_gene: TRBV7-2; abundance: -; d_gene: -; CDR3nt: TGTGCCAGCAGCTTATGGTATGAGGACAATCAGCCCCAGCATTTT; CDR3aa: CASSLWYEDNQPQHF
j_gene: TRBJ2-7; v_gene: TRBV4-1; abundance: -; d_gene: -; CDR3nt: TGCGCCAGCAGCCAAGAACCCCTTGAGGTCTACGAGCAGTACTTC; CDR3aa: CASSQEPLEVYEQYF
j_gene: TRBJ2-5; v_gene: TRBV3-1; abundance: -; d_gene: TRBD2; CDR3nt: TGTGCCAGCAGCCAAGATCCTCCCGGGGGGGGGCAAGAGACCCAGTACTTC; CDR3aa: CASSQDPPGGGQETQYF
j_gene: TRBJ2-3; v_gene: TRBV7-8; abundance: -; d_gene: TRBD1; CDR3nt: TGTGCCAGCAGCTTAGTAGAGGGACAGCCCAGCACAGATACGCAGTATTTT; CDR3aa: CASSLVEGQPSTDTQYF
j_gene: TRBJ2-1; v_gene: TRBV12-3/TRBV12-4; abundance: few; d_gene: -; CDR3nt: TGTGCCAGCAGTCTCACCACCTGGGATGAGCAGTTCTTC; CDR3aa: CASSLTTWDEQFF
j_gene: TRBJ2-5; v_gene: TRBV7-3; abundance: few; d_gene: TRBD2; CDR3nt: TGTGCCAGCAGCTTTGGACCGGCGGGGGGCCAAGAGACCCAGTACTTC; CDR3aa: CASSFGPAGGQETQYF
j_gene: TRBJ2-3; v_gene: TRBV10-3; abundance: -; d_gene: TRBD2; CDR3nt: TGTGCCATCAGTTGGACTAGCGGGACAGATACGCAGTATTTT; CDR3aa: CAISWTSGTDTQYF
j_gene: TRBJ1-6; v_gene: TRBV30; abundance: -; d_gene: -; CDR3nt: TGTGCCTGGACGAGCTCCTATAATTCACCCCTCCACTTT; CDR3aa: CAWTSSYNSPLHF
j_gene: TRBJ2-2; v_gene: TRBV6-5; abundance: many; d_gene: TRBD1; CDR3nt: TGTGCCAGCAGTAGACAGGGGGAAACCGGGGAGCTGTTTTTT; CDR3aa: CASSRQGETGELFF
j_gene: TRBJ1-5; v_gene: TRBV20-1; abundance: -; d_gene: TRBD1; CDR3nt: TGCAGTGCTAGCCCGGGACAGCGTAGCAATCAGCCCCAGCATTTT; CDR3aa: CSASPGQRSNQPQHF
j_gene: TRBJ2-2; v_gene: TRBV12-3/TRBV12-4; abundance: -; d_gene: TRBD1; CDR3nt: TGTGCCAGCATTCGATGGGGGACAGGGGGTTATACCGGGGAGCTGTTTTTT; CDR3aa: CASIRWGTGGYTGELFF
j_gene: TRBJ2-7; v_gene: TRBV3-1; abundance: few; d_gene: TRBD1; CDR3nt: TGTGCCAGCAGGGGACAGGCCCCCTACGAGCAGTACTTC; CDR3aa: CASRGQAPYEQYF
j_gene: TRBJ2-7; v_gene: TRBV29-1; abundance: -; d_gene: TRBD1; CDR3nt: TGCAGCGTAGGAGGACAGGGGGTCGAGCAGTACTTC; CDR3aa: CSVGGQGVEQYF
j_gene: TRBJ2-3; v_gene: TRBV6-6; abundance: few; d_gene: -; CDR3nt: TGTGCCAGCAGTTTGGCAAGGGGGGGGGGGAGCACAGATACGCAGTATTTT; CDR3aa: CASSLARGGGSTDTQYF
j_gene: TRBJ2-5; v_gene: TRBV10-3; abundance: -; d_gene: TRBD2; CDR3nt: TGTGCCATCAGTGAGCCGAATAGCGGGAGGGGTACGCGGCAGTACTTC; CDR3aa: CAISEPNSGRGTRQYF
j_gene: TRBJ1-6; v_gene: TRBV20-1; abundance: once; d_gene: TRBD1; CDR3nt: TGCAGTGCCAGGGGACAGGGGGCCTCCTATAATTCACCCCTCCACTTT; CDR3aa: CSARGQGASYNSPLHF
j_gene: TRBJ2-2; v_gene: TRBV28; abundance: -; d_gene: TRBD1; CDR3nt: TGTGCCAGCAGTTTTCCCCTAGGGACAGGCGACACCGGGGAGCTGTTTTTT; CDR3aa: CASSFPLGTGDTGELFF
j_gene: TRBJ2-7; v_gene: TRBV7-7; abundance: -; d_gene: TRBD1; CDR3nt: TGTGCTAGCAGCCTAGGGACAGGGGCCGAGCAGTACTTC; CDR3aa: CASSLGTGAEQYF